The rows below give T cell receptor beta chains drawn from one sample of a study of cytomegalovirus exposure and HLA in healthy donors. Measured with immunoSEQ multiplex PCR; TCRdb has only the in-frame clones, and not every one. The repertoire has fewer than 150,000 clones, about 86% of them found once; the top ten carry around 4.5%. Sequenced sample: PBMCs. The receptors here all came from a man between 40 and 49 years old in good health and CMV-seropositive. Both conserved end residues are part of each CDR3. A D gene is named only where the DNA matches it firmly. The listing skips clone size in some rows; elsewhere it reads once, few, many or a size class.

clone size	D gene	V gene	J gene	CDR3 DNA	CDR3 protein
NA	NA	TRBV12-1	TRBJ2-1	TGTGCCAGCAGCCCCCGCATAGTAGCGGAAGCTAATGAGCAGTTCTTC	CASSPRIVAEANEQFF
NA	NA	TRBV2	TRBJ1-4	TGTGCCAGCAGGCGGGGGGGGCAGGGTAATGAAAAACTGTTTTTT	CASRRGGQGNEKLFF
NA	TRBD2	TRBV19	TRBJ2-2	TGTGCCAGTACCTCTAGCGGACACACCGGGGAGCTGTTTTTT	CASTSSGHTGELFF
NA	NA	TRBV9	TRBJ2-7	TGTGCCAGCAGCGTCACAGTCTTGTCCTACGAGCAGTACTTC	CASSVTVLSYEQYF
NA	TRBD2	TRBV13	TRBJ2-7	TGTGCCAGCAGCTTAGTACTAGCGGGTACCTACGAGCAGTACTTC	CASSLVLAGTYEQYF
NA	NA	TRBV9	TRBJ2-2	TGTGCCAGCAGCGTAGGAGGGTCTTTGTCGTTGGCCGGGGAGCTGTTTTTT	CASSVGGSLSLAGELFF
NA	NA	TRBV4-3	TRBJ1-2	TGCGCCAGCAGCCAACAGGTGGCAGGATATGGCTACACCTTC	CASSQQVAGYGYTF
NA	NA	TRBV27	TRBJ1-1	TGTGCCAGCAGTCCCTCGGACAGTATGAACACTGAAGCTTTCTTT	CASSPSDSMNTEAFF
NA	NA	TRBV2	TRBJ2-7	TGTGCCAGCAGTGACCTCTCCTACGAGCAGTACTTC	CASSDLSYEQYF
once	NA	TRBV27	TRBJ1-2	TGTGCCAGCAGTTCGTGGGGGGATGGCTACACCTTC	CASSSWGDGYTF
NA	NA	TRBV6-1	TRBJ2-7	TGTGCCAGCAGTCAAGACAGTCTGAGGCAGTACTTC	CASSQDSLRQYF
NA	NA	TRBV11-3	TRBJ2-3	TGTGCCAGCAGCCTAAGGTCGGGTTCAGATACGCAGTATTTT	CASSLRSGSDTQYF
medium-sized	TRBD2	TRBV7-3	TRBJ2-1	TGTGCCAGCAGCTTAACGGCGGGGGGGCTTAATGAGCAGTTCTTC	CASSLTAGGLNEQFF
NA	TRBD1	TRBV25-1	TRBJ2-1	TGTGCCAGCAGTGACCTCGGACAGGGATCCTACAATGAGCAGTTCTTC	CASSDLGQGSYNEQFF
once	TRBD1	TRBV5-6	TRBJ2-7	TGTGCCAGCAGCTTAGGGGGACAGGACGAGCAGTACTTC	CASSLGGQDEQYF
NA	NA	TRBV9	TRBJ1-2	TGTGCCAGCAGCCCCCGCCAAACTAATGGCTACACCTTC	CASSPRQTNGYTF
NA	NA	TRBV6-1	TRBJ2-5	TGTGCCAGCAGTGTTTATTTACAGGGAGAGCAGTACTTC	CASSVYLQGEQYF
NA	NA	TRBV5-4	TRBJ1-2	TGTGCCGGAGGGACCTCCAAAGAGGGCTACACCTTC	CAGGTSKEGYTF
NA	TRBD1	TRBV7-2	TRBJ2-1	TGTGCCAGCAGCTTATTGGGGACAGTCTACAATGAGCAGTTCTTC	CASSLLGTVYNEQFF
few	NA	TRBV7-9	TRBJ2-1	TGTGCCAGCAGCTTAACCCAGGGATTCCACAATGAGCAGTTCTTC	CASSLTQGFHNEQFF
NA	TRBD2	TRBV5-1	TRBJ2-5	TGCGCCAGCAGCTTGGAGATAGCGGGAGGGTTGGAGACCCAGTACTTC	CASSLEIAGGLETQYF
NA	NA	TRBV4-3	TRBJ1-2	TGCGCCAGCAGCCAAGAGGCCAGTCGGAGTGGCTACACCTTC	CASSQEASRSGYTF